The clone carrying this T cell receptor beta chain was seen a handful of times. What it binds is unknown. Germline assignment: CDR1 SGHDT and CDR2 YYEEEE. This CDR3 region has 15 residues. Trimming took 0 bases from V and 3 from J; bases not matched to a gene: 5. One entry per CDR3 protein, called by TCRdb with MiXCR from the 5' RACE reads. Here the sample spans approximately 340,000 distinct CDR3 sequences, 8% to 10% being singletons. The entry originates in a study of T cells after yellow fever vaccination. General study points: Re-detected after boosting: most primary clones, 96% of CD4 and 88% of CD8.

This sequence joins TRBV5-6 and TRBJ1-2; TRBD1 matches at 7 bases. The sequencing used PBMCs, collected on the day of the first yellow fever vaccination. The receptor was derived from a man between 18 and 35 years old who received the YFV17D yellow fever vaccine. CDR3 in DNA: TGTGCCAGCAGCTTGGCCGAAGACAGGGACTATGGCTACACCTTC. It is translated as CASSLAEDRDYGYTF.